The 19 T cell receptor beta chains listed next were all sequenced from one sample in a study of blood T cell repertoires in COVID-19. Libraries were prepared by immunoSEQ multiplex PCR; TCRdb keeps only in-frame clonotypes and omits some of them. Of approximately 460,000 clones detected, roughly 89% appear once; the ten largest clones hold 0.75% to 0.9%. Material: peripheral blood. Receptors were obtained from a young man with COVID-19, enrolled during active disease.

The chain recombines TRBV19 with TRBJ1-1; D not resolved. CDR1 is LNHDA, CDR2 SQIVND, per germline (reference sequence). The CDR3 sequence is 13 residues long. The V gene lost 1 base and the J gene lost 4 bases, with 7 bases spanning the gap. The CDR3 DNA reads as TGTGCCAGTAGTATAGGAGGGTTCACTGAAGCTTTCTTT. Translating it yields CASSIGGFTEAFF.

This clone appeared many times. The same CDR3 arises from other DNA sequences in this sample as well. V and J are TRBV18 and TRBJ2-4; a weak D match, TRBD2 (5 bases). Trimming took off 2 bases at V and 2 bases at J, with 7 bases between the two ends. The CDR3 is made up of 14 amino acids. CDR1 and CDR2 (germline): KGHSH, LQKENI. In DNA, the CDR3 is TGTGCCAGCTCACCATCGGACTCCAAAAACATTCAGTACTTC. Its protein is CASSPSDSKNIQYF.

The chain links TRBV11-2 to TRBJ2-3; 11 nucleotides match TRBD2. Germline CDR1 and CDR2: SGHAT and FQNNGV. This CDR3 is built from 17 residues. After removal of 2 bases from V and 5 bases from J, the junction contained 9 bases not matched to a gene. The CDR3 reads CASSLSVGLAGGDTQYF. Written as DNA, the CDR3 is TGTGCCAGCAGCTTAAGCGTAGGACTAGCGGGTGGAGATACGCAGTATTTT.

The V and J genes are TRBV24-1 and TRBJ2-1; possible D gene TRBD1, 6 bases. V shed 7 bases and J shed 10 bases, with 19 bases lying between them. The CDR3 runs 14 residues. Germline V gene sequence: CDR1 KGHDR, CDR2 SFDVKD. CDR3 sequence reads: CATRKDSSKGEQFF. CDR3 in DNA: TGTGCCACCAGGAAGGACAGCTCTAAAGGGGAGCAGTTCTTC.

The V call is TRBV5-1, the J call TRBJ2-1; 11 nucleotides line up with TRBD2. The CDR3 runs 15 residues. The germline gives CDR1 SGHRS, CDR2 YFSETQ. Trimming removed 3 bases from V and 4 bases from J; junction bases left unmatched: 3. The CDR3 region is CASSWVAGGYNEQFF. Here the CDR3 DNA reads TGCGCCAGCAGCTGGGTAGCGGGGGGGTACAATGAGCAGTTCTTC.

The chain uses TRBV29-1 and TRBJ2-1; 7 positions match TRBD2. The CDR3 has 14 amino acids. The ends lost 7 bases at V and 4 bases at J; junction bases unmatched: 10. Germline V lookup: CDR1 SQVTM, CDR2 ANQGSEA. The CDR3 coding sequence is TGCAGCGCCACCGGGTGGGGGGGATACAATGAGCAGTTCTTC. It is translated as CSATGWGGYNEQFF.

V and J are TRBV7-2 and TRBJ2-5, with 14 bases matching TRBD2. CDR1 and CDR2 (germline): SGHTA, FQGNSA. This CDR3 spans 15 amino acids. The V and J ends lost 5 bases and 9 bases, in that order; junction bases with no gene match: 8. The CDR3 DNA follows: TGTGCCAGCAGCCAGGGACTAGCGGGGGCCCAGCCCCAGTACTTC. It specifies CASSQGLAGAQPQYF.

The V call is TRBV6-5, the J call TRBJ2-3, with D maybe TRBD1 (6 bases). CDR1 is MNHEY and CDR2 is SVGAGI in the germline V gene. V was trimmed by 7 bases and J by 2 bases, leaving 10 bases between them. CDR3 length: 13 amino acids. The CDR3 DNA sequence: TGTGCCAGCAACAGGGTCCTCACAGATACGCAGTATTTT. Protein: CASNRVLTDTQYF.

This chain uses TRBV6-5 with TRBJ2-7; D is perhaps TRBD2 (5 bases). V gave up 8 bases and J gave up 3 bases, with 14 bases separating them. Per germline, CDR1 MNHEY and CDR2 SVGAGI. CDR3 size: 13 residues. CDR3 loop: CASESGASYEQYF. The CDR3 nucleotides read TGTGCCAGCGAGAGCGGAGCAAGCTACGAGCAGTACTTC.

The chain joins TRBV7-7 to TRBJ2-1; TRBD1 matches at 9 bases. V shed 5 bases and J 11 bases; nucleotides not matched to a gene: 13. CDR1 is SSHAT, CDR2 FNYEAQ, per germline (reference sequence). This CDR3 has 15 residues. The CDR3 sequence: CASSPTAGGTGQQFF. DNA for the CDR3: TGTGCCAGCAGCCCGACGGCTGGGGGGACAGGGCAGCAGTTCTTC.

The chain recombines TRBV5-1 with TRBJ1-1, with D tentatively TRBD1 (5 bases). Trimming cost V 5 bases and J 2 bases, with 10 bases left between them. Germline assignment: CDR1 SGHRS and CDR2 YFSETQ. This CDR3 contains 13 residues. CDR3 in DNA: TGCGCCAGCAGGGCAGGGATTAACACTGAAGCTTTCTTT. This sequence encodes CASRAGINTEAFF.

A few counts support this clone. J is TRBJ1-2 and V is TRBV7-9; D uncertain. This CDR3 has 16 residues. Between the trimmed V and J ends, which lost 3 bases and 2 bases, there was a span of 16 bases. Germline V CDR1 and CDR2: SEHNR, FQNEAQ (reference sequence). DNA for the CDR3: TGTGCCAGCAGCTTTTCGGATCCCCCGAGGAACTATGGCTACACCTTC. Its translation: CASSFSDPPRNYGYTF.

V is TRBV7-9 and J is TRBJ2-6; D uncertain. Germline V lookup: CDR1 SEHNR, CDR2 FQNEAQ (reference sequence). CDR3 length: 15 residues. V was cut by 5 bases and J by 1 base, with 9 bases left in between. CDR3 nucleotide sequence: TGTGCCAGCAGCCTTCAGAGGTCTGGGGCCAACGTCCTGACTTTC. This translates into CASSLQRSGANVLTF.

The chain links TRBV21-1 to TRBJ2-7; no DNA check was done on the table's D call, TRBD2. TRBV21-1 is recorded as a pseudogene. The CDR3 totals 11 residues. The CDR3: CASSIRYEQYF. DNA of the CDR3: TGTGCCAGCAGCATTCGGTACGAGCAGTACTTC.

The chain recombines TRBV19 with TRBJ2-2; D is unclear. The CDR3 is made up of 14 amino acids. CDR1 LNHDA and CDR2 SQIVND come from the germline V gene (reference sequence). V shed 7 bases and J shed 7 bases, with 16 bases lying between them. The CDR3 nucleotides read TGTGCCAGTAATACGAGAGGTTCCGGCGGGGAGCTGTTTTTT. It codes for CASNTRGSGGELFF.

The chain links TRBV12-3 or TRBV12-4 to TRBJ1-3; tentative D call: TRBD1 (5 bases). Trimming stripped 3 bases from V and 4 bases from J, with 7 bases between. The CDR3 runs to 13 residues. CDR3 sequence (DNA): TGTGCCAGCAGTTTTGACAGCGGAAACACCATATATTTT. Translation: CASSFDSGNTIYF.

The chain is built from TRBV15 and TRBJ2-4; 7 nucleotides match TRBD1. J was trimmed by 0 bases and V by 5 bases; bases with no gene match: 7. Per the germline V gene, CDR1 is LNHNV and CDR2 is YYDKDF (reference sequence). The CDR3 totals 16 residues. The CDR3 loop is CATSYRGWLAKNIQYF. The CDR3 region has the DNA TGTGCCACCAGCTACAGGGGATGGCTAGCCAAAAACATTCAGTACTTC.

This clone was seen a handful of times. V usage is TRBV4-1 and J usage is TRBJ2-3; the match to TRBD1 covers 7 bases. V gave up 1 base and J gave up 0 bases; unmatched junction bases: 10. CDR1 MGHRA and CDR2 YSYEKL come from the germline V gene. The CDR3 has 18 amino acids. The CDR3 is CASSQGGYGQVSTDTQYF. As DNA, the CDR3 is TGCGCCAGCAGCCAAGGAGGGTACGGACAGGTTAGCACAGATACGCAGTATTTT.

This clone was recorded once. CDR3 amino acids: CAEPRGTATYEQYF. DNA of the CDR3: TGTGCCGAGCCCCGGGGGACGGCTACCTACGAGCAGTACTTC. The V and J genes are TRBV7-9 and TRBJ2-7, with D possibly TRBD2 on 6 matching bases. Per the germline V gene, CDR1 is SEHNR and CDR2 is FQNEAQ (reference sequence). The germline V and J ends were trimmed by 11 bases and 2 bases, with 19 bases remaining between them. CDR3 length: 14 amino acids.